This T cell receptor (beta chain) came from a study of cytomegalovirus exposure and HLA in healthy donors. All the people who gave samples were healthy bone marrow donors. As regards this clone: The antigen remains unidentified.

The length of the CDR3 is 14 residues. The germline V and J ends were trimmed by 0 bases and 5 bases, with 10 bases remaining between them. Germline V CDR1 and CDR2: SNHLY, FYNNEI. With 60 Vbeta and 13 Jbeta primers, the PCR was carried out. Repertoires were generated with immunoSEQ multiplex PCR, while TCRdb's copy carries only in-frame clones and drops some. The table has some 140,000 clones, 65% to 80% seen once. Whole-study findings and limits: An assumption of roughly uniform sequencing depth across donors underlay the presence/absence analyses. The Asian-associated ancestry cluster reportedly had fewer N-insertions than the roughly 720-donor mean in a later analysis. A link between a missense DCLRE1C variant and TCR beta V- and J-gene trimming emerged from a later analysis.

Sequencing was carried out using PBMCs. This TCR was sampled from a male donor in good health and CMV-seropositive. V usage is TRBV2 and J usage is TRBJ2-5; D possibly corresponds to TRBD2 (5 bases). CDR3 DNA sequence: TGTGCCAGCAGTGAAGCGTATACGGGGGAGACCCAGTACTTC. Its protein product is CASSEAYTGETQYF. The full variable domain, with the rest looked up from reference TRBV2 and TRBJ2-5, is EPEVTQTPSHQVTQMGQEVILRCVPISNHLYFYWYRQILGQKVEFLVSFYNNEISEKSEIFDDQFSVERPDGSNFTLKIRSTKLEDSAMYFCASSEAYTGETQYFGPGTRLLVL.